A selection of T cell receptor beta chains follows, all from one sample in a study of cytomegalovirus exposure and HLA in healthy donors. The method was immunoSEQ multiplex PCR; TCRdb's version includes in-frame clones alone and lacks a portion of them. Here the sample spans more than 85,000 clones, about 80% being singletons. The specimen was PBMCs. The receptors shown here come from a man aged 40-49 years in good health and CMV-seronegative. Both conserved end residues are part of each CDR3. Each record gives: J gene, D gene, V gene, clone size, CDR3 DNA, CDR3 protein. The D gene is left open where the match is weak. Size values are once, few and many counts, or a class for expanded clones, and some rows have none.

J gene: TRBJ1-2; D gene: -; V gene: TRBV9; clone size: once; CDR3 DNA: TGTGCCAGCAGCGTAGGGCAGGGTGATGGCTACACCTTC; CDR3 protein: CASSVGQGDGYTF
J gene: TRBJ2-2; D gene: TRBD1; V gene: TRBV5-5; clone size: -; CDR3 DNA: TGTGCCAGCAGCCTAACCGGGACAGGGATGGAGCTGTTTTTT; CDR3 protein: CASSLTGTGMELFF
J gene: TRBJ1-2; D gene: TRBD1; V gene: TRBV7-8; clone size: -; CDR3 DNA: TGTGCCAGCAGCCCACGGACAGGGACTAACTATGGCTACACCTTC; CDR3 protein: CASSPRTGTNYGYTF
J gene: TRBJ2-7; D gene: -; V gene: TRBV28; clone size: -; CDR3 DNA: TGTGCCAGCAGTTTGGGCCTAGCCTTAACCTACGAGCAGTACTTC; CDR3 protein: CASSLGLALTYEQYF
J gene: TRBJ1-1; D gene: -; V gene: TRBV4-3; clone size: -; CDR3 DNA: TGCGCCAGCAGCCAAGAGGAAGGCGGGGTATCTGAAGCTTTCTTT; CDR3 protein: CASSQEEGGVSEAFF
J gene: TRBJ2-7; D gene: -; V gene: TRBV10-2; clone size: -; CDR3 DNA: TGCGCCAGCAGGGGGGGATCCTACGAGCAGTACTTC; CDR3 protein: CASRGGSYEQYF
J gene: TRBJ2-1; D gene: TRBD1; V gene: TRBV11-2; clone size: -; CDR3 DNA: TGTGCCAGCAGCTCGACAGGGGGCGACTACAATGAGCAGTTCTTC; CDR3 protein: CASSSTGGDYNEQFF
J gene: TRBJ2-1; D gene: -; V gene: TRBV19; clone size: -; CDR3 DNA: TGTGCCAGTAGGATCGCACTAGAGAGCCATGAGCAGTTCTTC; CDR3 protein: CASRIALESHEQFF
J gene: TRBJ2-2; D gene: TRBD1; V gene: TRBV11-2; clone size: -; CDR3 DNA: TGTGCCAGCAGCTCCCAGACAGGGACGAACACCGGGGAGCTGTTTTTT; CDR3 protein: CASSSQTGTNTGELFF
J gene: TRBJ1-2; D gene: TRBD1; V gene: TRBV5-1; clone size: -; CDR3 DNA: TGCGCCAGCAGCCTAACAGGGGTTCCGCGGGGCTACACCTTC; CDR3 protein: CASSLTGVPRGYTF
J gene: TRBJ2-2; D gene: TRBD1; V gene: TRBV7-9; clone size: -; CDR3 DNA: TGTGCCAGCAAGCGAGGGGACAGGTACACCGGGGAGCTGTTTTTT; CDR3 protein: CASKRGDRYTGELFF
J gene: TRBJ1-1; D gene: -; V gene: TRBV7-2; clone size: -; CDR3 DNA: TGTGCCAGCAGCTTAGCGCATGGCTACACTGAAGCTTTCTTT; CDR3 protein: CASSLAHGYTEAFF
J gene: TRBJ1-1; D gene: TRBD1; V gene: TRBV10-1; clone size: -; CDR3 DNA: TGCGCCAGCAGGGTGGGACAGACCACTGAAGCTTTCTTT; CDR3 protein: CASRVGQTTEAFF
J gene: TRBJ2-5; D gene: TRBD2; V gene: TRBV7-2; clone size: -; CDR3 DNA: TGTGCCAGCAGCTTCGGGGCGGGAGTCGAGACCCAGTACTTC; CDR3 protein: CASSFGAGVETQYF
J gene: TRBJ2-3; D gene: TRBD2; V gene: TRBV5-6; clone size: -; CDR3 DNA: TGTGCCAGCAGCCGCCCGGCTAGCGGGGGGGCGGATACGCAGTATTTT; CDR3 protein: CASSRPASGGADTQYF
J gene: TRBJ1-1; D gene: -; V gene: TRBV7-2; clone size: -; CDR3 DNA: TGTGCCAGCAGCTTAGTTGATGCTCCGGGATCCGAGGCTTTCTTT; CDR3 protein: CASSLVDAPGSEAFF
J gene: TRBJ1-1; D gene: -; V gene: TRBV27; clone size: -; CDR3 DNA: TGTGCCAGCAGTTTTAGCGGTTTGGCTGAAGCTTTCTTT; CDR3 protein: CASSFSGLAEAFF
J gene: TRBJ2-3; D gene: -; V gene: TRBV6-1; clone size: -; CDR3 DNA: TGTGCCAGCAGTGACGAGGTCACAGATACGCAGTATTTT; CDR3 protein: CASSDEVTDTQYF
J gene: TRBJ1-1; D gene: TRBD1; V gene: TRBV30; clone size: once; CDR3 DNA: TGTGCCTGGACTGGACAGGGGACTGAAGCTTTCTTT; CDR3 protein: CAWTGQGTEAFF
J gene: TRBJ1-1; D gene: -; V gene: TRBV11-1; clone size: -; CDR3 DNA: TGTGCCAGCAGATCCGGGATTTGGGCTTTCTTT; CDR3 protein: CASRSGIWAFF
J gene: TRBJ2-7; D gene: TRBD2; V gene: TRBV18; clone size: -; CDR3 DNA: TGTGCCAGCTCGCAATCCGGGGGAGGGTCCTACGAGCAGTACTTC; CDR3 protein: CASSQSGGGSYEQYF